One sample yielded the 18 T cell receptor beta chains listed below, sequenced in a study of cytomegalovirus exposure and HLA in healthy donors. Generated by immunoSEQ multiplex PCR, the TCRdb table keeps only in-frame clones and is missing some. The sample consists of about 190,000 clones, around 81% of them appearing once. Sequenced: PBMCs. The receptors stem from a young woman in good health and CMV-seropositive.

The V and J genes are TRBV5-4 and TRBJ1-6; tentatively, D is TRBD1 (6 bases). Germline CDR1 SGHNT, CDR2 YYREEE (reference sequence). V gave up 4 bases and J gave up 6 bases, with 14 bases separating them. CDR3 length equals 15 residues. CDR3 loop: CASSTSTGVNSPLHF. In DNA, the CDR3 is TGTGCCAGCAGCACCTCGACAGGCGTTAATTCACCCCTCCACTTT.

This sequence joins TRBV11-3 and TRBJ2-2; 9 positions match TRBD1. V lost 5 bases, J lost 1 base, and 8 bases stayed unmatched. CDR1 and CDR2 (germline): SGHNT, YENEEA. CDR3 size: 17 residues. The CDR3 spells CASSPRADRGNTGELFF. CDR3 nucleotide sequence: TGTGCCAGCAGCCCCCGCGCGGACAGGGGGAACACCGGGGAGCTGTTTTTT.

The rearrangement links TRBV19 to TRBJ2-7; TRBD2 might be the D (6 bases). The V and J ends lost 6 bases and 2 bases respectively, with 14 bases between them. Germline CDR1 reads LNHDA; CDR2 reads SQIVND (reference sequence). This CDR3 comprises 14 residues. CDR3 nucleotides: TGTGCCAGTAGCCCGGGAGCAGCAGCCTACGAGCAGTACTTC. Encoded protein: CASSPGAAAYEQYF.

In nucleotides, the CDR3 is TGTGCCAGCACACGGACAGGGCTTACCAACACTGAAGCTTTCTTT. It codes for CASTRTGLTNTEAFF. V usage is TRBV6-6 and J usage is TRBJ1-1, with TRBD1 matching 8 bases. The junction had 9 bases not matched to a gene; V was cut back by 7 bases and J by 2 bases. The CDR3 has 15 residues. The germline V gene has CDR1 MNHNY and CDR2 SVGAGI (reference sequence).

The chain recombines TRBV2 with TRBJ2-1, with D possibly being TRBD2 (5 bases). Germline-derived CDR1 and CDR2 are SNHLY and FYNNEI. The CDR3 length is 12 residues. V lost 6 bases and J 9 bases, leaving 12 bases between the germline ends. CDR3 nucleotide sequence: TGTGCCAGCAGAACGAGGGCTGGTGAGCAGTTCTTC. Its translation is CASRTRAGEQFF.

The chain has TRBV2 and TRBJ2-7; 7 bases are shared with TRBD2. This CDR3 is 12 amino acids long. V trimming: 8 bases; J trimming: 7 bases; junction bases outside the gene matches: 8. Germline V lookup: CDR1 SNHLY, CDR2 FYNNEI. Here the CDR3 reads CASSFGGEEQYF. CDR3 sequence (DNA): TGTGCCAGCTCGTTTGGGGGGGAAGAGCAGTACTTC.

This clone was picked up one time. The rearrangement links TRBV7-9 to TRBJ1-4; the D gene is possibly TRBD1 (5 bases). The ends were cut back, 4 bases at V and 8 bases at J, with 17 bases in the middle. The length of the CDR3 is 15 residues. Germline-derived CDR1 and CDR2 are SEHNR and FQNEAQ (reference sequence). CDR3 nucleotides: TGTGCCAGCAGCTCAACAGGAAATAGATTCGAAAAACTGTTTTTT. Translation: CASSSTGNRFEKLFF.

For this clone: This may arise from a read error, as a much more abundant clone is one base away. This sequence joins TRBV7-8 and TRBJ2-2, with a weak D call TRBD2 (7 bases). The CDR3 sequence is 13 residues long. The germline V gene encodes CDR1 SGHVS and CDR2 FQNEAQ. Trimming shortened V by 5 bases and J by 4 bases, and 8 bases separated the two germline ends. Here the CDR3 reads CASSRGATGELFF. The CDR3 DNA sequence: TGTGCCAGCAGCCGGGGGGCCACCGGGGAGCTGTTTTTT.

The chain uses TRBV9 and TRBJ2-3; perhaps TRBD1 as D (5 bases). The V and J ends lost 3 bases and 2 bases respectively, with 16 bases between them. The germline CDR1 and CDR2 sequences are SGDLS and YYNGEE. The CDR3 has 16 amino acids. CDR3 loop: CASSAPHQGPTDTQYF. The CDR3 DNA follows: TGTGCCAGCAGCGCACCCCACCAGGGCCCCACAGATACGCAGTATTTT.

The chain couples TRBV7-9 to TRBJ1-6; TRBD1 is a possible D gene (5 bases). The CDR3 consists of 14 residues. The V gene lost 8 bases and the J gene lost 5 bases, with 13 bases spanning the gap. Germline assignment: CDR1 SEHNR and CDR2 FQNEAQ (reference sequence). The CDR3 DNA sequence: TGTGCCAGCCCCCCCGACAGCAATAATTCACCCCTCCACTTT. This sequence encodes CASPPDSNNSPLHF.

The V gene is TRBV4-3, the J gene TRBJ1-1, with D possibly matching TRBD1 (6 bases). Trimming removed 1 base at V and 5 bases at J, with 17 bases between. Germline-derived CDR1 and CDR2 are LGHNA and YSLEER. This CDR3 spans 16 amino acids. CDR3 coding DNA: TGCGCCAGCAGCCAAGCAAGTACAGGGTGGGGGACTGAAGCTTTCTTT. This gives the protein CASSQASTGWGTEAFF.

The V call is TRBV4-1, the J call TRBJ2-1, with 8 nucleotides matching TRBD2. In germline, CDR1 is MGHRA, CDR2 YSYEKL. The CDR3 length is 15 residues. Losses at the gene ends were 0 bases for V and 12 bases for J; bases not matched to a gene: 10. The CDR3 region is CASSQEGSGALMQFF. CDR3 nucleotides: TGCGCCAGCAGCCAAGAAGGTAGCGGGGCCTTGATGCAGTTCTTC.

The chain uses TRBV7-8 and TRBJ2-1; TRBD1 aligns across 7 bases. CDR3 length: 15 residues. The V segment lost 3 bases and the J segment 8 bases; nucleotides outside the gene matches: 10. CDR1 is SGHVS, CDR2 FQNEAQ, per germline. The CDR3 spells CASSLKRGPRDEQFF. The DNA for the CDR3 is TGTGCCAGCAGCTTGAAGAGGGGGCCCCGGGATGAGCAGTTCTTC.

This clone came up once. The chain is built from TRBV4-3 and TRBJ2-5; D is uncertain. CDR3 length: 14 amino acids. The V and J ends lost 2 bases and 1 base respectively, with 8 bases between them. CDR1 and CDR2 (germline): LGHNA, YSLEER. CDR3 amino acids: CASSQHIRQETQYF. CDR3 nucleotides: TGCGCCAGCAGCCAACACATCCGCCAAGAGACCCAGTACTTC.

The chain joins TRBV4-2 to TRBJ2-3, with D possibly being TRBD2 (6 bases). The V gene lost 0 bases and the J gene lost 0 bases, with 19 bases spanning the gap. The V gene's germline CDR1 is LGHNA and CDR2 YNFKEQ. The CDR3 runs 19 residues. CDR3 sequence (DNA): TGTGCCAGCAGCCAAGAGGGCGCGGGACTCCAGGTCAGCACAGATACGCAGTATTTT. Amino acid sequence: CASSQEGAGLQVSTDTQYF.

The chain employs TRBV4-3 and TRBJ1-5; D is undetermined. The CDR3 length is 14 residues. Trimming removed 5 bases from V and 0 bases from J, with 8 bases in between. Per the germline V gene, CDR1 is LGHNA and CDR2 is YSLEER. The CDR3 region is CASSTQYSNQPQHF. CDR3 coding DNA: TGCGCCAGCAGCACACAATATAGCAATCAGCCCCAGCATTTT.

V is TRBV6-5 and J is TRBJ1-2, with D possibly TRBD1 on 5 matching bases. Per the germline V gene, CDR1 is MNHEY and CDR2 is SVGAGI. V was clipped by 5 bases and J by 8 bases, with 15 bases between them. CDR3 length: 13 residues. CDR3 in amino acids: CASSRTRDYGYTF. The CDR3 nucleotides are TGTGCCAGCAGTCGAACCAGGGATTACGGCTACACCTTC.

The CDR3 spells CASSLFTDTQYF. As DNA, the CDR3 is TGTGCCAGCAGCCTTTTTACAGATACGCAGTATTTT. The chain links TRBV5-6 to TRBJ2-3; no reliable D call. The CDR3 spans 12 residues. The germline V gene encodes CDR1 SGHDT and CDR2 YYEEEE. V was cut by 4 bases and J by 3 bases, with 6 bases left in between.